This T cell receptor (beta chain) emerged from a study of identical twins. Whole-study results and caveats: Interpretation of the results relied on cross-sectional statistical analysis and not on following the same donors. Out-of-frame alpha sequences shared between twins exhibited an excess of low generation probability. Whereas memory repertoires showed no such difference, abundant cord blood beta clonotypes carried fewer insertions. One should note that invariant MAIT and iNKT cells could partly confound zero-insertion analyses.

TCRdb used MiXCR to reprocess the 5' RACE reads, holding one entry per CDR3 protein. This table holds approximately 240,000 distinct CDR3 sequences, more than 13% found once. Germline lookup yields CDR1 SGHKS and CDR2 YYEKEE (reference sequence). The CDR3 covers 13 residues. V gave up 3 bases and J gave up 3 bases, with 9 bases separating them. This clonotype was picked up a small number of times. Its specificity is unknown. The origin of this receptor is a woman in her late teens or twenties in good health. This sequence joins TRBV5-5 and TRBJ2-5; no reliable D call. The material sequenced was memory (CD45RO+) T cells sorted from blood. The CDR3 region has the DNA TGTGCCAGCAGCTCTTATACGAAAGAGACCCAGTACTTC. Translation gives CASSSYTKETQYF.